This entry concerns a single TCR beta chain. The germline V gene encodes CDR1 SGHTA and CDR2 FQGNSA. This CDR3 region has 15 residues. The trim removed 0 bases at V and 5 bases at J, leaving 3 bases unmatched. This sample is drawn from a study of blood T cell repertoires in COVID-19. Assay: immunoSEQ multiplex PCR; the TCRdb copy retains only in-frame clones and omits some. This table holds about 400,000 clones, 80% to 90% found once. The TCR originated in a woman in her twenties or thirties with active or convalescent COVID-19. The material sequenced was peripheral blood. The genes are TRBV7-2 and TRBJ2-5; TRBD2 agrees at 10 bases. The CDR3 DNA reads TGTGCCAGCAGCTTAGCGGCGACTAGCGGGGAGACCCAGTACTTC. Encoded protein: CASSLAATSGETQYF.